These 20 T cell receptor beta chains originate from one sample sequenced in a study of CD8 T cells in Susac syndrome. The RNA input was about 0.45 to 1 ug, and it was reverse transcribed with random hexamers. TCRdb redid the calling of the immunoSEQ multiplex PCR reads with MiXCR, one entry per CDR3 protein. There are roughly 140,000 distinct CDR3 sequences in the sample; approximately 95% occur only once, and 0.16% lies in the top ten. Input material: CD4+ T cells from PBMCs. The receptors originated from a human donor with Susac syndrome.

The V and J genes are TRBV7-3 and TRBJ1-1; tentatively, D is TRBD1 (5 bases). The germline CDR1 and CDR2 sequences are SGHTA and FQGTGA. Trimming left V 3 bases short and J 5 bases short, with 13 bases between. The CDR3 is 14 amino acids. The CDR3 DNA is TGTGCCAGCAGCTTCGGGGGTCGGGATACTGAAGCTTTCTTT. Amino acid sequence: CASSFGGRDTEAFF.

The chain is built from TRBV7-7 and TRBJ2-5; no clear D gene. Trimming shortened V by 10 bases and J by 1 base, and 7 bases separated the two germline ends. Per germline, CDR1 SSHAT and CDR2 FNYEAQ (reference sequence). This CDR3 comprises 11 residues. The CDR3 coding sequence is TGTGCCAATAGCATCCAAGAGACCCAGTACTTC. Translated, it gives CANSIQETQYF.

This clonotype was seen a handful of times. The chain uses TRBV7-2 and TRBJ2-5; D is undetermined. The V end was cut by 0 bases, the J end by 2 bases, with 4 bases between. The CDR3 has 13 amino acids. Germline CDR1 is SGHTA and CDR2 is FQGNSA. The CDR3 nucleotides are TGTGCCAGCAGCTTAGCTAGACAAGAGACCCAGTACTTC. Encoded protein: CASSLARQETQYF.

The CDR3 DNA follows: TGCAGCGTTGATGTGGGGACAGAGACCCAGTACTTC. It translates to CSVDVGTETQYF. The chain recombines TRBV29-1 with TRBJ2-5; tentatively, D is TRBD1 or TRBD2 (5 bases each). V dropped 3 bases and J dropped 4 bases, with 9 bases sitting between them. The germline CDR1 and CDR2 sequences are SQVTM and ANQGSEA. The CDR3 loop spans 12 amino acids.

The V gene is TRBV6-5, the J gene TRBJ2-7; TRBD1 might be the D (6 bases). CDR3 length equals 12 residues. The V and J ends lost 0 bases and 7 bases respectively, with 7 bases between them. Germline-derived CDR1 and CDR2 are MNHEY and SVGAGI. The CDR3: CASSYSGTEQYF. CDR3 DNA: TGTGCCAGCAGTTACTCCGGGACAGAGCAGTACTTC.

The V and J genes are TRBV20-1 and TRBJ1-6; 7 nucleotides agree with TRBD1. The trim removed 5 bases at V and 5 bases at J, leaving 9 bases unmatched. The length of the CDR3 is 15 residues. Germline V gene lookup returns CDR1 DFQATT and CDR2 SNEGSKA (reference sequence). CDR3: CSAVPQGGDNSPLHF. The CDR3 DNA follows: TGCAGTGCTGTTCCTCAGGGGGGAGATAATTCACCCCTCCACTTT.

CDR3 coding DNA: TGCAGTGCTAGCCCCGGGACTAGCGCCACAGATACGCAGTATTTT. Its translation is CSASPGTSATDTQYF. The V gene is TRBV20-1, the J gene TRBJ2-3, with 10 bases lining up with TRBD2. V trimming: 3 bases; J trimming: 2 bases; junction bases outside the gene matches: 5. Germline values: CDR1 DFQATT, CDR2 SNEGSKA (reference sequence). This CDR3 spans 15 amino acids.

The V gene is TRBV3-1, the J gene TRBJ2-5; D unclear. Trimming shortened V by 2 bases and J by 4 bases, and 8 bases separated the two germline ends. The CDR3 runs 13 residues. The germline gives CDR1 LGHDT, CDR2 YNNKEL (reference sequence). The CDR3 sequence is CASSQFNGETQYF. In DNA, the CDR3 is TGTGCCAGCAGCCAATTCAACGGAGAGACCCAGTACTTC.

V usage is TRBV9 and J usage is TRBJ2-1; TRBD1 aligns across 11 bases. The V gene end was trimmed by 0 bases and the J gene end by 7 bases; junction bases not matched to a gene: 6. This CDR3 comprises 16 residues. Germline CDR1 SGDLS, CDR2 YYNGEE. In DNA form, the CDR3 reads TGTGCCAGCAGCGTAGCCTGGACAGGGGGCGGGAATGAGCAGTTCTTC. It yields the protein CASSVAWTGGGNEQFF.

This chain uses TRBV12-3 or TRBV12-4 with TRBJ2-1; 7 nucleotides agree with TRBD2. The CDR3 loop spans 15 amino acids. The V gene end was trimmed by 3 bases and the J gene end by 4 bases; junction bases not matched to a gene: 6. CDR3 sequence (DNA): TGTGCCAGCAGTTTGGCAGGGAGGGATTACAATGAGCAGTTCTTC. As protein: CASSLAGRDYNEQFF.

The J gene is TRBJ2-5, the V gene TRBV11-2; a possible D gene is TRBD2 (6 bases). V dropped 3 bases and J dropped 0 bases, with 14 bases sitting between them. The CDR3 covers 16 residues. Germline V gene lookup returns CDR1 SGHAT and CDR2 FQNNGV. CDR3 sequence reads: CASSFRDSLYQETQYF. The CDR3 region has the DNA TGTGCCAGCAGCTTCAGGGACTCCTTGTACCAAGAGACCCAGTACTTC.

This chain uses TRBV12-3 or TRBV12-4 with TRBJ2-4; 8 nucleotides align to TRBD1. This CDR3 has 14 residues. J was trimmed by 1 base and V by 8 bases; bases with no gene match: 4. This chain's CDR3 is CASSWTGAKNIQYF. DNA of the CDR3: TGTGCCAGCTCCTGGACAGGGGCCAAAAACATTCAGTACTTC.

The chain joins TRBV2 to TRBJ1-1, with D possibly TRBD1 on 5 matching bases. Germline V gene lookup returns CDR1 SNHLY and CDR2 FYNNEI. V was pared by 6 bases and J by 4 bases, with 18 bases between. The CDR3 is 15 amino acids. The CDR3 loop is CASRPQTTGRTEAFF. The CDR3 coding sequence is TGTGCCAGCAGGCCCCAAACGACGGGGCGCACTGAAGCTTTCTTT.

The chain employs TRBV20-1 and TRBJ2-1; 8 bases are shared with TRBD2. CDR1 is DFQATT and CDR2 is SNEGSKA in the germline V gene (reference sequence). This CDR3 is built from 16 residues. Trimming at V came to 0 bases and at J to 6 bases, leaving 10 bases not matched to a gene. In DNA, the CDR3 is TGCAGTGCTAGAGAGGGGGTTAGCGGGGACCGCAATGAGCAGTTCTTC. Translating it yields CSAREGVSGDRNEQFF.

This sequence joins TRBV9 and TRBJ1-4; 11 bases line up with TRBD1. This CDR3 has 15 amino acids. Germline V lookup: CDR1 SGDLS, CDR2 YYNGEE. J was trimmed by 8 bases and V by 4 bases; bases with no gene match: 7. Here the CDR3 reads CASSPRTGGTEKLFF. CDR3 bases: TGTGCCAGCAGCCCTCGGACAGGGGGCACAGAAAAACTGTTTTTT.

In this sample, this clonotype turned up once. The V and J genes are TRBV27 and TRBJ1-4; TRBD1 agrees at 9 bases. The junction had 9 bases not matched to a gene; V was cut back by 6 bases and J by 7 bases. The germline V gene encodes CDR1 MNHEY and CDR2 SMNVEV (reference sequence). The CDR3 consists of 15 residues. CDR3 amino acids: CASRKQGAVGEKLFF. DNA of the CDR3: TGTGCCAGCAGAAAACAGGGGGCGGTGGGTGAAAAACTGTTTTTT.

The chain couples TRBV20-1 to TRBJ1-2; 7 bases agree with TRBD1. V lost 6 bases, J lost 4 bases, and 14 bases stayed unmatched. There are 15 residues in the CDR3. From germline, CDR1 is DFQATT and CDR2 SNEGSKA (reference sequence). In nucleotides, the CDR3 is TGCAGTGCCCCTTCTGGACAGGCCGAGGCCTATGGCTACACCTTC. It translates to CSAPSGQAEAYGYTF.

This CDR3 reads CASSIGGFAGANVLTF. The CDR3, as DNA: TGTGCCAGTAGTATAGGGGGGTTTGCAGGGGCCAACGTCCTGACTTTC. This chain joins TRBV19 and TRBJ2-6, with D possibly being TRBD1 or TRBD2 (5 bases each). CDR1 and CDR2 from the germline V gene are LNHDA and SQIVND (reference sequence). The CDR3 has 16 residues. Trimming removed 1 base from V and 4 bases from J, with 11 bases in between.

This clonotype is a singleton in its sample. The V call is TRBV20-1, the J call TRBJ2-1; the match to TRBD2 covers 7 bases. Germline V lookup: CDR1 DFQATT, CDR2 SNEGSKA (reference sequence). The CDR3 extends over 16 amino acids. V was clipped by 1 base and J by 0 bases; unmatched bases: 6. This CDR3 is CSARASGASSYNEQFF. The CDR3 bases are TGCAGTGCTAGAGCGAGCGGGGCTAGCTCCTACAATGAGCAGTTCTTC.

The J gene is TRBJ1-6, the V gene TRBV9; the match to TRBD1 covers 7 bases. CDR1 is SGDLS and CDR2 is YYNGEE in the germline V gene. The CDR3 totals 14 residues. V trimming: 4 bases; J trimming: 5 bases; junction bases outside the gene matches: 3. The DNA for the CDR3 is TGTGCCAGCAGCTTCGGACAGGATAATTCACCCCTCCACTTT. Translated, it gives CASSFGQDNSPLHF.